One sample yielded the 2 T cell receptor beta chains listed below, sequenced in a study of molecular identifiers for immune sequencing clone quantification. TCRdb fed the PCR reads into MiXCR, producing one record per CDR3 protein. The sample holds about half a million distinct CDR3 sequences; roughly 23% are singletons and the top ten take about 0.8%. The sample comprised naive CD8+ T cells from blood, with Jurkat cell RNA spiked in. As for subset: FACS-sorted CD8+CD4-CCR7+CD45RA+ naive T cells. The receptor source for this set is a human donor in good health. Some libraries in this study had Jurkat cell RNA spiked in.

This rearrangement joins TRBV20-1 to TRBJ1-5; TRBD1 might be the D (5 bases). Germline lookup yields CDR1 DFQATT and CDR2 SNEGSKA (reference sequence). CDR3 length: 18 amino acids. The V and J ends lost 0 bases and 4 bases respectively, with 22 bases between them. The CDR3 bases are TGCAGTGCTAGAGATCACGACGGATTCCCCAAGGGGAATCAGCCCCAGCATTTT. Translation: CSARDHDGFPKGNQPQHF.

The chain couples TRBV6-5 to TRBJ1-1, with TRBD1 as a possible D gene (5 bases). Germline lookup yields CDR1 MNHEY and CDR2 SVGAGI. This CDR3 has 13 residues. V was clipped by 8 bases and J by 5 bases, with 15 bases between them. Here the CDR3 DNA reads TGTGCCAGCGGTCCTCCCAGGGTAACTGAAGCTTTCTTT. Protein product: CASGPPRVTEAFF.